The entry below describes one TCR beta chain. Its target is unknown. Profiling relied on immunoSEQ multiplex PCR, and the TCRdb table lists in-frame clones only, not all of them. The sample lists tens of thousands of clones; 81% were seen once. Time point specified: pretreatment peripheral blood. Each patient contributed between 1 and 8 total time points of blood mononuclear cells, pretreatment and during treatment. This entry comes from a study of PD-L1 blockade in urothelial cancer. Background on the study: Study patients had been treated with 0 to 3 previous chemotherapy regimens. Blood gave a median around 140,000 T cells.

Study-wide findings and caveats: Below-median pretreatment blood TCR clonality was associated with improved progression-free and overall survival.

The material sequenced was PBMCs, taken around atezolizumab (anti-PD-L1) treatment. This TCR derives from a man aged 65 to 79 with urothelial cancer.

CDR3 nucleotide sequence: TGTGCCAGTAGTAAACAGGGTGTCGATAGCAATCAGCCCCAGCATTTT. It codes for CASSKQGVDSNQPQHF. J is TRBJ1-5 and V is TRBV19; possibly TRBD1 for D (6 bases). Germline CDR1 reads LNHDA; CDR2 reads SQIVND (reference sequence). The CDR3 contains 16 residues. Trimming took 4 bases from V and 0 from J, leaving 13 bases between them.